This T cell receptor (beta chain) was found in a study of vaccination and CD4 T cells after COVID-19. Across the study: Typically, post-vaccine samples were obtained a median approximately 75 days after dose two, within a range of 14 to 241. Overlapping SARS-CoV-2, HCoV-NL63, HCoV-OC43 and HCoV-229E spike peptides stimulated the cells.

General observations from the study: Clonotypes reactive to SARS-CoV-2 had a median that went up from approximately 21 to 38, but not significantly.

Turning to this clonotype: Its matching antigen is unknown.

Oncomine TCR Beta short-read sequencing was applied to DNA from cultured CD4+ T cells. The genomic DNA was obtained from cultured CD4+ T cells by extraction with the QIAamp micro DNA kit. TCRdb passed the PCR reads through MiXCR, listing each CDR3 protein once. Among roughly 10,000 distinct CDR3 sequences listed, about 36% were seen once. Germline V gives CDR1 LGHNA, CDR2 YSLEER. V was trimmed by 3 bases and J by 2 bases, leaving 12 bases between them. CDR3 size: 15 residues. Treatment reported: approximately 11-day PBMC culture with coronavirus spike peptide pools or control peptides (ViraFEST assay). One should note that the unexposed donor's CD4+ T cells were collected before the COVID-19 pandemic (2011-2018).

The chain recombines TRBV4-3 with TRBJ2-3, with TRBD2 as a possible D gene (6 bases). This clonotype originated in a human donor in good health. Sample: CD4+ T cells from blood, cultured in vitro. CDR3 in amino acids: CASSQAAGFTDTQYF. The DNA for the CDR3 is TGCGCCAGCAGCCAGGCAGCGGGCTTCACAGATACGCAGTATTTT.